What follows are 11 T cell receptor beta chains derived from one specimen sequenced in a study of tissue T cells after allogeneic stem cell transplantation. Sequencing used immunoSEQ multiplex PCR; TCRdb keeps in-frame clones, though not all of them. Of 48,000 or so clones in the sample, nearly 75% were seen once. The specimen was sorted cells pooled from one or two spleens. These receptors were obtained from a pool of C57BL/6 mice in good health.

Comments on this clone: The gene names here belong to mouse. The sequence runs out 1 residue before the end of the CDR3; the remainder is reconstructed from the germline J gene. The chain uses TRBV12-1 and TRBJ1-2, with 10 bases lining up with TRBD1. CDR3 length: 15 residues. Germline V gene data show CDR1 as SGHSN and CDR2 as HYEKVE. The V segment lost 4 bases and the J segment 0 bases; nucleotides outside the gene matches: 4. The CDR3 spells CASSRTGGANSDYTF. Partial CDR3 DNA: TGTGCCAGCTCCCGGACAGGGGGAGCAAACTCCGACTACACC.

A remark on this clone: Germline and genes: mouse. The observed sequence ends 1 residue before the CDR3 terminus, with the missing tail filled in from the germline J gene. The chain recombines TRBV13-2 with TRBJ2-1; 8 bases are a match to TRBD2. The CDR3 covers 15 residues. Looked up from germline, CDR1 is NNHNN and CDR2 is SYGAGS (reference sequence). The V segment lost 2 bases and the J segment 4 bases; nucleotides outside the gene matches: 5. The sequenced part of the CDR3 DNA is TGTGCCAGCGGTGACTGGGGGGCCTTATATGCTGAGCAGTTC. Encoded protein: CASGDWGALYAEQF. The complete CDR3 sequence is CASGDWGALYAEQFF.

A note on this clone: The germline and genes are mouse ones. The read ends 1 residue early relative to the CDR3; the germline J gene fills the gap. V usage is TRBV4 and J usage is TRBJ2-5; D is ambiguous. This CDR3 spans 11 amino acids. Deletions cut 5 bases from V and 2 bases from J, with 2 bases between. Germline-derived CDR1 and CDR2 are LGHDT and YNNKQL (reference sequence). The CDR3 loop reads CASSAQDTQYF. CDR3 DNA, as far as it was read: TGTGCCAGCAGCGCCCAAGACACCCAGTAC.

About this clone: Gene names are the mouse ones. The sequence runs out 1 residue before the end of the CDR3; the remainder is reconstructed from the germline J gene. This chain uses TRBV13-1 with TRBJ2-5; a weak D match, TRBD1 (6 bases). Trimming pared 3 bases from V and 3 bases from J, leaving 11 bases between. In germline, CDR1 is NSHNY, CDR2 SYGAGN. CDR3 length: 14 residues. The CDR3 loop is CASSGGTPQDTQYF. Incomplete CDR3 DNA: TGTGCCAGCAGTGGCGGGACACCTCAAGACACCCAGTAC.

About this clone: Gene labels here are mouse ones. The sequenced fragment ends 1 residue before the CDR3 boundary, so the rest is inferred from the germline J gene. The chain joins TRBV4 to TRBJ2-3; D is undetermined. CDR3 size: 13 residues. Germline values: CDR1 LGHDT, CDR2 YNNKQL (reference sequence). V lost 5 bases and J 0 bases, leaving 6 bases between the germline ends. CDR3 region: CASSRTSAETLYF. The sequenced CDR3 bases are TGTGCCAGCAGCCGAACTAGTGCAGAAACGCTGTAT.

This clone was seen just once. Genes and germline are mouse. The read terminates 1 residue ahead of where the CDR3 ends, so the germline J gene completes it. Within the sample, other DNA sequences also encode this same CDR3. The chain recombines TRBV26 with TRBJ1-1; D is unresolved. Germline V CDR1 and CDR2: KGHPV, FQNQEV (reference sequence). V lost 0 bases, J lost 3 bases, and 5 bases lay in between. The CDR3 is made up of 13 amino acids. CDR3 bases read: TGTGCCAGCAGTCTGTCGAGAGACACAGAAGTCTTC. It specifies CASSLSRDTEVF. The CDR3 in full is CASSLSRDTEVFF.

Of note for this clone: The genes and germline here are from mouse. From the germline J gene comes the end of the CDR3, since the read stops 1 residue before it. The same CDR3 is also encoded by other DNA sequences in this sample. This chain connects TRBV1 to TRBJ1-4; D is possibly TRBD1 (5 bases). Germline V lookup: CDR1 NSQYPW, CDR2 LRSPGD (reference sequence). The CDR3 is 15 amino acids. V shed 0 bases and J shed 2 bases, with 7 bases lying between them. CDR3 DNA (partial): TGCACCTGCAGTGCAGATCGGACATCCAACGAAAGATTATTT. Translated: CTCSADRTSNERLF. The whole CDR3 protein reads CTCSADRTSNERLFF. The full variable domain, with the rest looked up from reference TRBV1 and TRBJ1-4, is VTLLEQNPRWRLVPRGQAVNLRCILKNSQYPWMSWYQQDLQKQLQWLFTLRSPGDKEVKSLPGADYLATRVTDTELRLQVANMSQGRTLYCTCSADRTSNERLFFGHGTKLSVL.

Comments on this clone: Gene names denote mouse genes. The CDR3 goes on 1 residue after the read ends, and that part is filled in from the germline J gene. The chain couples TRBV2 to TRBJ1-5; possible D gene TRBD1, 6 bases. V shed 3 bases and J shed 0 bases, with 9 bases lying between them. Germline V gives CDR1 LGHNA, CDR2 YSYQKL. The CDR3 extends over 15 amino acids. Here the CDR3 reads CASSQGTNNNQAPLF. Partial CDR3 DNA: TGTGCCAGCAGCCAGGGGACAAATAACAACCAGGCTCCGCTT.

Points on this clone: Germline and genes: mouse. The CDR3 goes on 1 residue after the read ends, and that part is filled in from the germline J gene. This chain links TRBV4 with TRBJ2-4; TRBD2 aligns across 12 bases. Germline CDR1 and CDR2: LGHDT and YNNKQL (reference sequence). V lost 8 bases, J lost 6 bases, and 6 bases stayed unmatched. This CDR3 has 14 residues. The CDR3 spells CASATGGARNTLYF. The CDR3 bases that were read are TGTGCCAGCGCGACTGGGGGGGCGCGTAACACCTTGTAC.

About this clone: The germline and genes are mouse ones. The CDR3 sequence: CASGSINTEVFF. The DNA read from the CDR3 is TGTGCCAGCGGATCAATAAACACAGAAGTCTTC. The chain joins TRBV13-2 to TRBJ1-1; no firm D call. The read ends 1 residue before the CDR3 terminus; that terminus is restored from the germline J gene. Trimming removed 5 bases from V and 1 base from J, with 6 bases in between. There are 12 residues in the CDR3. Per the germline V gene, CDR1 is NNHNN and CDR2 is SYGAGS (reference sequence).

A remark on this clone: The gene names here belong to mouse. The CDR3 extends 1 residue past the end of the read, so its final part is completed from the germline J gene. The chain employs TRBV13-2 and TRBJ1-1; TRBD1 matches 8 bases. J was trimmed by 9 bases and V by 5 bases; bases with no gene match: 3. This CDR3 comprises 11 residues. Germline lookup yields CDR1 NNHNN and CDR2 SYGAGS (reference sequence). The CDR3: CASGDRAKVFF. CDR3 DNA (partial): TGTGCCAGCGGGGACAGGGCGAAAGTCTTC.